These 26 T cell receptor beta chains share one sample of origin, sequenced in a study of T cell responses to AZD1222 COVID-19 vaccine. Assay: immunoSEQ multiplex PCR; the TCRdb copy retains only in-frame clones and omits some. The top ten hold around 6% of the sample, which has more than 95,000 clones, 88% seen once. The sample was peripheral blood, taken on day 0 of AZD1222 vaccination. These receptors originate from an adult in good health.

The CDR3 here is CASSSTSGGNEQFF. CDR3 in DNA: TGTGCCAGCAGCTCCACTAGCGGGGGTAATGAGCAGTTCTTC. The rearrangement links TRBV3-1 (or the pseudogene TRBV3-2) to TRBJ2-1; 11 nucleotides match TRBD2. CDR3 length: 14 residues. V lost 5 bases, J lost 7 bases, and 4 bases stayed unmatched. Germline CDR1 LGHDT, CDR2 YNNKEL (reference sequence).

CDR3 in amino acids: CASRRQPNEKLFF. CDR3 nucleotide sequence: TGTGCCAGCAGACGACAGCCTAATGAAAAACTGTTTTTT. The chain recombines TRBV6-5 with TRBJ1-4; TRBD1 might be the D (5 bases). The CDR3 is 13 residues long. V was shortened by 6 bases and J by 3 bases, with 8 bases between the two germline ends. The germline CDR1 and CDR2 sequences are MNHEY and SVGAGI.

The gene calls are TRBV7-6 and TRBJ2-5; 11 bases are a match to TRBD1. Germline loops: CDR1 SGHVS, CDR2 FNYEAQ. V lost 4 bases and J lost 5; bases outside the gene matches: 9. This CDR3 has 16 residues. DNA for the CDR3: TGTGCCAGCAGCTCACCGGGACAGGGGGTGGGTGAGACCCAGTACTTC. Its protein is CASSSPGQGVGETQYF. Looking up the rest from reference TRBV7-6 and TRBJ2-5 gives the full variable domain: GAGVSQSPRYKVTKRGQDVALRCDPISGHVSLYWYRQALGQGPEFLTYFNYEAQQDKSGLPNDRFSAERPEGSISTLTIQRTEQRDSAMYRCASSSPGQGVGETQYFGPGTRLLVL.

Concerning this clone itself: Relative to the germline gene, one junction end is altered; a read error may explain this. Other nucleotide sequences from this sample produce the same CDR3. In DNA form, the CDR3 reads TGTGCCAGCAGCCTAGCGGGATCCTACAATGAGCAGTTCTTC. It encodes CASSLAGSYNEQFF. The rearrangement joins TRBV7-9 to TRBJ2-1, with 9 nucleotides matching TRBD2. Germline CDR1 reads SEHNR; CDR2 reads FQNEAQ (reference sequence). The CDR3 covers 14 residues.

CDR3 bases: TGTGCCAGTATGAGGGCGGATAATTCACCCCTCCACTTT. Translated, it gives CASMRADNSPLHF. The chain recombines TRBV19 with TRBJ1-6, with unresolved D. Germline assignment: CDR1 LNHDA and CDR2 SQIVND (reference sequence). The CDR3 runs 13 residues. The ends were cut back, 7 bases at V and 5 bases at J, with 9 bases in the middle.

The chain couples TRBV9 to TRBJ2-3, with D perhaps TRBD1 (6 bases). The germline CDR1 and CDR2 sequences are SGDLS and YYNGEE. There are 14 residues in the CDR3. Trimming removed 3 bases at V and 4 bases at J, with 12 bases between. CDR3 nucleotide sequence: TGTGCCAGCAGCGACCCACAGGGCCCAGATACGCAGTATTTT. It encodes CASSDPQGPDTQYF.

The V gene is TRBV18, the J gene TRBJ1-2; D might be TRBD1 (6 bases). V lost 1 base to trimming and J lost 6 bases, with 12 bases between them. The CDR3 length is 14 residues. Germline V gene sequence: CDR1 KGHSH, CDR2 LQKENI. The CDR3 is CASSPLTTGNGYTF. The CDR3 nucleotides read TGTGCCAGCTCACCACTAACTACAGGGAATGGCTACACCTTC.

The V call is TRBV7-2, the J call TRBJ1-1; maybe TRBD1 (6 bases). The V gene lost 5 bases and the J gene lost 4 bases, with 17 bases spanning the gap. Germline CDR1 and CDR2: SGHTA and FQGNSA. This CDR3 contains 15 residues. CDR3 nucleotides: TGTGCCAGCAGCCCCTACGGACAGTCGGGCACTGAAGCTTTCTTT. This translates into CASSPYGQSGTEAFF. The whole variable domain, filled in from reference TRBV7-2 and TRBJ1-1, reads GAGVSQSPSNKVTEKGKDVELRCDPISGHTALYWYRQSLGQGLEFLIYFQGNSAPDKSGLPSDRFSAERTGGSVSTLTIQRTQQEDSAVYLCASSPYGQSGTEAFFGQGTRLTVV.

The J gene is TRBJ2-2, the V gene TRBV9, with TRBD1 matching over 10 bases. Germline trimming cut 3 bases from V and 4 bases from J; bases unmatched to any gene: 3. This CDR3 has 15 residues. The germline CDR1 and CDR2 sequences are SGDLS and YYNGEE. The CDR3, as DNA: TGTGCCAGCAGCGCGGGACAGGGGTTCACCGGGGAGCTGTTTTTT. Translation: CASSAGQGFTGELFF.

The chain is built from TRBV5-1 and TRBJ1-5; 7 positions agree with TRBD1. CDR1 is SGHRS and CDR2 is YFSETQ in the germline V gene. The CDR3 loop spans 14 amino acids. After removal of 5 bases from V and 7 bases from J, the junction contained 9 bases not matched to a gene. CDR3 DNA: TGCGCCAGCAGTCTAGGGGGCGTACGCCAGCCCCAGCATTTT. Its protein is CASSLGGVRQPQHF. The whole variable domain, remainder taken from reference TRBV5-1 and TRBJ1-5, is KAGVTQTPRYLIKTRGQQVTLSCSPISGHRSVSWYQQTPGQGLQFLFEYFSETQRNKGNFPGRFSGRQFSNSRSEMNVSTLELGDSALYLCASSLGGVRQPQHFGDGTRLSIL.

Written as DNA, the CDR3 is TGTGCCAGCAGTCCCAATCGGGGAGGCTATGGCTACACCTTC. This codes for CASSPNRGGYGYTF. This chain uses TRBV27 with TRBJ1-2; D ambiguous. The ends were cut back, 5 bases at V and 4 bases at J, with 14 bases in the middle. CDR1 is MNHEY and CDR2 is SMNVEV in the germline V gene (reference sequence). The CDR3 consists of 14 residues.

Written as DNA, the CDR3 is TGTGCCAGCAGCCAAGATACCGGAGAGAACACTGAAGCTTTCTTT. Amino acids: CASSQDTGENTEAFF. J is TRBJ1-1 and V is TRBV4-2; D gene unclear. The CDR3 covers 15 residues. Germline values: CDR1 LGHNA, CDR2 YNFKEQ. Trimming cost V 0 bases and J 1 base, with 9 bases left between them.

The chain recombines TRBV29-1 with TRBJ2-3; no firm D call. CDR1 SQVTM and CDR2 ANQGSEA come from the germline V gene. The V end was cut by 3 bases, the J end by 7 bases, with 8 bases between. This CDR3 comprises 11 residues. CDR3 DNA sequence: TGCAGCGTTGACTCCTCCTATACGCAGTATTTT. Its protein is CSVDSSYTQYF.

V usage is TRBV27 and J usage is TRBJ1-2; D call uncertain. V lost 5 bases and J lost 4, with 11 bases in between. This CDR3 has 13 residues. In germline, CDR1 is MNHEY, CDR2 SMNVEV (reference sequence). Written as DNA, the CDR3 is TGTGCCAGCAGTGGGCGGGGTGGCTATGGCTACACCTTC. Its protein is CASSGRGGYGYTF.

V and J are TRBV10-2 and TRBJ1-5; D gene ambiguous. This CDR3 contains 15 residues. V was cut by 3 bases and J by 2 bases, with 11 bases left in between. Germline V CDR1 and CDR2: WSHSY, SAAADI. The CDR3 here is CASSDSQRGNQPQHF. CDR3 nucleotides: TGCGCCAGCAGTGATTCCCAGCGGGGCAATCAGCCCCAGCATTTT.

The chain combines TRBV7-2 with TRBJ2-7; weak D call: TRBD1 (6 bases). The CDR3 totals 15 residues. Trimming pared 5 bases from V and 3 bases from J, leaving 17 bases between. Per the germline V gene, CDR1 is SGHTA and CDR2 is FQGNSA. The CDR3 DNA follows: TGTGCCAGCAGCGGCGCCGGGACACAGGGCTACGAGCAGTACTTC. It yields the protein CASSGAGTQGYEQYF.

CDR3 sequence (DNA): TGTGCCAGCAGCAATACAGGGGGTTGGTACAATGAGCAGTTCTTC. Translation: CASSNTGGWYNEQFF. The chain uses TRBV28 and TRBJ2-1, with 8 bases lining up with TRBD1. Germline CDR1 and CDR2: MDHEN and SYDVKM. V shed 6 bases and J 4 bases; nucleotides not matched to a gene: 8. The CDR3 runs to 15 residues.

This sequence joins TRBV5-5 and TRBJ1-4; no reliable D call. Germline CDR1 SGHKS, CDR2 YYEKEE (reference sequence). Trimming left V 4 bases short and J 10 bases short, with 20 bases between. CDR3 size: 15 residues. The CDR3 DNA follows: TGTGCCAGCAGCGGTATGGACCCATCTTCAGGAAAACTGTTTTTT. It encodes CASSGMDPSSGKLFF.

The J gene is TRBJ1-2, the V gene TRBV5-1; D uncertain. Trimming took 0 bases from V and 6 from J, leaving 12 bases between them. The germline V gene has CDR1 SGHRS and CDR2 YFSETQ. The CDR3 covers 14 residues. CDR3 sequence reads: CASSLAGGVDGYTF. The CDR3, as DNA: TGCGCCAGCAGCTTGGCCGGCGGGGTGGATGGCTACACCTTC.

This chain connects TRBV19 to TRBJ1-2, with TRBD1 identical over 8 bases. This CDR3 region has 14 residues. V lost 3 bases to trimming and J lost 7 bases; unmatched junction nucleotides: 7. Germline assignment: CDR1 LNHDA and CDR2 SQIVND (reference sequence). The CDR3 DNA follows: TGTGCCAGTAGTATTACGCAGGGGGCAGCTGGCTACACCTTC. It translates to CASSITQGAAGYTF.

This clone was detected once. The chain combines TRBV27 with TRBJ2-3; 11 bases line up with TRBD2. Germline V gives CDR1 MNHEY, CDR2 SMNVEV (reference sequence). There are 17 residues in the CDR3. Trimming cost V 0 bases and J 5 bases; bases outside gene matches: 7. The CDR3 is CASSLSYIAGGRDTQYF. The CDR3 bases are TGTGCCAGCAGTTTATCGTACATAGCGGGAGGGAGAGATACGCAGTATTTT.

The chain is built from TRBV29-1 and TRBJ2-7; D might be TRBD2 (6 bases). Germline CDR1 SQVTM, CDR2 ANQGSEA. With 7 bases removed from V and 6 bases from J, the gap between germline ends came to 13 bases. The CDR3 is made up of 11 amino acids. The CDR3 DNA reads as TGCAGCGGGATAGCGGCGGGCGAGCAGTACTTC. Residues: CSGIAAGEQYF.

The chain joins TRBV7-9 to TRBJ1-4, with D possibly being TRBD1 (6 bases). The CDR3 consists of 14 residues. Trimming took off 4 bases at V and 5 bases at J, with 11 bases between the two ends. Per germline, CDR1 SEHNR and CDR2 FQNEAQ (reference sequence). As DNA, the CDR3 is TGTGCCAGCAGCTCCCGACAGGTGAATGAAAAACTGTTTTTT. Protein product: CASSSRQVNEKLFF.

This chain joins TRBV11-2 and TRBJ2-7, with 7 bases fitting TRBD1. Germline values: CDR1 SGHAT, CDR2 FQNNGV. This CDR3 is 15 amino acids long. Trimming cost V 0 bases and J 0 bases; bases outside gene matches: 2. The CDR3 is CASSLDRDSSYEQYF. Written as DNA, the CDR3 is TGTGCCAGCAGCTTAGATAGGGACAGCTCCTACGAGCAGTACTTC.

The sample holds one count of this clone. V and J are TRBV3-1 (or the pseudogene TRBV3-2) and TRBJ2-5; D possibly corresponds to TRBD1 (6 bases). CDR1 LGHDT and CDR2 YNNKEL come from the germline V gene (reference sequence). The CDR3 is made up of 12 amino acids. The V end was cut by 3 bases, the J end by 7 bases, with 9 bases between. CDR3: CASSHEGVTQYF. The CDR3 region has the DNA TGTGCCAGCAGCCACGAGGGGGTGACCCAGTACTTC.

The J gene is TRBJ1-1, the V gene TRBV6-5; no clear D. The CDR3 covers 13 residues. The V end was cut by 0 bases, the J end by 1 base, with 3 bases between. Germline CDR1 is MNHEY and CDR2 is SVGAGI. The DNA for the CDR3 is TGTGCCAGCAGTTACTCGGCGAACACTGAAGCTTTCTTT. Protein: CASSYSANTEAFF.